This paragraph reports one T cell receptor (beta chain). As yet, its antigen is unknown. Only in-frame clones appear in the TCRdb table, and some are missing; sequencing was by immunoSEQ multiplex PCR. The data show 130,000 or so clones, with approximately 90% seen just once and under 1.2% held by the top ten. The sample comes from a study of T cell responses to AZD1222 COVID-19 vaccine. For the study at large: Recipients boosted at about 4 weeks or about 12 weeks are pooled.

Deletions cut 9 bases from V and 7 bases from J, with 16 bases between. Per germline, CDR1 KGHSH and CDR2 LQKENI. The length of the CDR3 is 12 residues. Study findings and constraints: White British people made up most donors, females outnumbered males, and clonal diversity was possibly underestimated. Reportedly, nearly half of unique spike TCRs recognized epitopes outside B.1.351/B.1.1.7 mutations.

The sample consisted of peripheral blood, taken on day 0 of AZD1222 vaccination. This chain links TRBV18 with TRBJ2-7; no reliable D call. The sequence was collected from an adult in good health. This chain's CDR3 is CASSDSPTEQYF. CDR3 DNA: TGTGCCAGTTCCGACTCGCCGACGGAGCAGTACTTC.